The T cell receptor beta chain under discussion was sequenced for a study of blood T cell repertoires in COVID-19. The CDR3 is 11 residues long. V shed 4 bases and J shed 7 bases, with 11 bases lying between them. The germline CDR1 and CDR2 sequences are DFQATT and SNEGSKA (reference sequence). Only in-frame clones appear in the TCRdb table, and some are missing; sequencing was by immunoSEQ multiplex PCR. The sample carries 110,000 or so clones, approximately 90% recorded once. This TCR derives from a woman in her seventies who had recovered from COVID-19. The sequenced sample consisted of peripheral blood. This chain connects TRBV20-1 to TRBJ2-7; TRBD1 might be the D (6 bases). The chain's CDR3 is CSANRAGEQYF. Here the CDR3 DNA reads TGCAGTGCTAACAGGGCCGGGGAGCAGTACTTC.